This TCR beta chain is from a study of a mutant IDH1 vaccine in newly diagnosed glioma. Across the study: Either 4-6 weeks after radiotherapy alone or alongside temozolomide, vaccination was begun. Patients had received radiotherapy, temozolomide, or both previously, most receiving both. Whole-study results and caveats: Evidence of vaccine-induced immune responses was documented in approximately 93% of patients.

Germline CDR1 SGHTA, CDR2 FQGNSA. This CDR3 region has 16 residues. V shed 0 bases and J shed 3 bases, with 12 bases lying between them. As to time point: week 5, during vaccination. The investigators gave 300 ug of mutant IDH1 20-mer peptide in each vaccine dose, together with topical imiquimod. The data were produced by immunoSEQ multiplex PCR, yet TCRdb's version contains in-frame clones alone and is incomplete. The sample consists of about 58,000 clones, roughly four fifths of them appearing once. In the case of this clone: Its target is unknown.

The rearrangement uses TRBV7-2 and TRBJ2-1; D is perhaps TRBD2 (5 bases). The starting material was PBMCs, obtained from a glioma patient whose treatment included an IDH1 peptide vaccine. The source is a woman in her forties or fifties with glioma. The CDR3 loop is CASSLAGTGNYNEQFF. Here the CDR3 DNA reads TGTGCCAGCAGCTTAGCGGGCACGGGAAACTACAATGAGCAGTTCTTC.